This TCR beta chain comes out of a study of shared clonotypes between healthy human individuals. Study-level findings and limits: Donors were few, which limited the genetic and exposure-history diversity represented. Depth of sequencing was expected to influence donor clonotype sharing. Sample collection involved blood only; tissue repertoires are likely different.

Ten immunoSEQ deep assay plates served to sequence unsorted PBMC DNA. The method was immunoSEQ multiplex PCR; TCRdb's version includes in-frame clones alone and lacks a portion of them. The table includes approximately 510,000 clones, around 74% detected once. This clone came up a few times. Antigen: not known. The CDR3 spans 18 residues. V gave up 6 bases and J gave up 1 base; unmatched junction bases: 17. In germline, CDR1 is LNHDA, CDR2 SQIVND (reference sequence). The clonotype comes from a woman in her thirties or forties in good health. Some clones in this sample may be carry-over from other donors' samples. V and J are TRBV19 and TRBJ1-1; 7 nucleotides agree with TRBD1. The specimen sequenced was PBMCs. The CDR3 is CASSVPSIPGTANTEAFF. In DNA, the CDR3 is TGTGCCAGTAGCGTTCCCTCTATACCCGGGACAGCGAACACTGAAGCTTTCTTT.